These 3 T cell receptor beta chains share one sample of origin, sequenced in a study of T cells after yellow fever vaccination. TCRdb processed the 5' RACE reads anew with MiXCR; each CDR3 protein has one entry. The sample has 400,000 or so distinct CDR3 sequences; over 5% are singletons. This sample comprised PBMCs, obtained 5 days after the yellow fever booster vaccination. All receptors come from a man aged 25 to 40 who received the YFV17D yellow fever vaccine.

This clonotype was found many times. For the CDR3, the DNA is TGTGCCAGCAGTTTAATGAGGGGACGCACAGATACGCAGTATTTT. Amino acids: CASSLMRGRTDTQYF. The V gene is TRBV28, the J gene TRBJ2-3; D possibly uses TRBD1 or TRBD2 (5 bases each). The CDR3 sequence is 15 residues long. V was trimmed by 2 bases and J by 1 base, leaving 10 bases between them. CDR1 is MDHEN, CDR2 SYDVKM, per germline.

This clonotype was counted only a few times. The chain links TRBV6-2 or TRBV6-3 to TRBJ2-1; D gene unclear. Germline loops: CDR1 MNHEY, CDR2 SVGEGT. Trimming removed 7 bases at V and 0 bases at J, with 10 bases between. The CDR3 is 14 amino acids. CDR3 DNA sequence: TGTGCCAGCAAGTCCTACGACTCCTACAATGAGCAGTTCTTC. Translation: CASKSYDSYNEQFF.

This clonotype has a count of ten or more. V is TRBV30 and J is TRBJ2-1; TRBD1 matches 7 bases. Trimming took 0 bases from V and 8 from J; bases not matched to a gene: 4. Germline V gene data show CDR1 as GTSNPN and CDR2 as SVGIG (reference sequence). This CDR3 is 13 amino acids long. CDR3 DNA sequence: TGTGCCTGGAGTGTACAGGGGTGGGATGAGCAGTTCTTC. This encodes CAWSVQGWDEQFF.